This T cell receptor beta chain came from a study of CD8+CD57+ T cells in acquired aplastic anemia. Study-level background: The study obtained an average of roughly 2.9 ug of DNA from sorted CD4+ and CD8+ cells.

Study-wide findings and caveats: Overlapping CD8+ CDR3 repertoires of patients and controls contained nearly 30 shared sequences.

This clonotype was recorded many times. Antigen: not known. CDR3 length: 11 amino acids. The germline CDR1 and CDR2 sequences are DFQATT and SNEGSKA (reference sequence). Trimming shortened V by 6 bases and J by 6 bases, and 12 bases separated the two germline ends. TCR beta VDJ and CDR3 profiling used genomic DNA as template. TCRdb called the reads again in MiXCR, with one record for every CDR3 protein. The sample includes roughly 500,000 distinct CDR3 sequences, under 40% of them seen just once. It was patients with CD8+CD57+ cell expansion by flow cytometry who were chosen for sequencing. Diagnosis of severe acquired aplastic anemia applied to all patients. Patients had received no therapy at the time of blood sampling.

The chain is built from TRBV20-1 and TRBJ2-7; perhaps TRBD2 as D (6 bases). This sequence originates from a human donor with aplastic anemia. The sample comprised sorted CD4+, CD8+, or CD8+CD57+ T cells (not recorded which) from PBMCs. The CDR3 protein is CSALGSAEQYF. The CDR3 DNA reads TGCAGTGCCCTCGGGAGCGCCGAGCAGTACTTC.